Listed below are T cell receptor beta chains from one sample, sequenced in a study of STAT3 mutations in large granular lymphocyte leukemia. Here immunoSEQ multiplex PCR was the method, and the copy in TCRdb shows in-frame clones only, minus some. Among tens of thousands of clones listed, around nine tenths were seen once. Sequenced: PBMCs. The receptor source for this set is a human donor with T large granular lymphocyte leukemia. Some clones in this sample may be carry-over from other donors' samples. The CDR3 runs from the conserved cysteine through the conserved F or W. A D gene is named only where the DNA matches it firmly. Some rows have no size entry. The others give once, few or many, or a class for an expanded clone.

V gene: TRBV4-3; D gene: TRBD1; J gene: TRBJ1-6; clone size: .; CDR3 protein: CASSQEYRGNSPLHF; CDR3 DNA: TGCGCCAGCAGCCAAGAGTACAGGGGCAATTCACCCCTCCACTTT
V gene: TRBV27; D gene: TRBD1; J gene: TRBJ1-1; clone size: .; CDR3 protein: CASSSGGWTEAFF; CDR3 DNA: TGTGCCAGCAGCTCAGGGGGCTGGACTGAAGCTTTCTTT
V gene: TRBV5-6; D gene: .; J gene: TRBJ2-7; clone size: .; CDR3 protein: CASSLAGWGDFYEQYF; CDR3 DNA: TGTGCCAGCAGCTTGGCCGGGTGGGGGGACTTTTACGAGCAGTACTTC
V gene: TRBV10-2; D gene: .; J gene: TRBJ1-1; clone size: .; CDR3 protein: CASRGGIFGTEAFF; CDR3 DNA: TGCGCCAGCAGGGGGGGGATTTTCGGCACTGAAGCTTTCTTT
V gene: TRBV4-1; D gene: .; J gene: TRBJ2-7; clone size: .; CDR3 protein: CASSQDPGEGIYEQYF; CDR3 DNA: TGCGCCAGCAGCCAAGACCCAGGGGAGGGGATCTACGAGCAGTACTTC
V gene: TRBV11-2; D gene: .; J gene: TRBJ2-7; clone size: few; CDR3 protein: CASRRSYEQYF; CDR3 DNA: TGTGCCAGCAGGCGTTCCTACGAGCAGTACTTC
V gene: TRBV27; D gene: .; J gene: TRBJ2-2; clone size: .; CDR3 protein: CASTRDGNTGELFF; CDR3 DNA: TGTGCCAGCACCCGGGACGGGAACACCGGGGAGCTGTTTTTT
V gene: TRBV28; D gene: TRBD2; J gene: TRBJ2-3; clone size: .; CDR3 protein: CASSFGRGSTDTQYF; CDR3 DNA: TGTGCCAGCAGTTTTGGGCGGGGGAGCACAGATACGCAGTATTTT
V gene: TRBV11-2; D gene: .; J gene: TRBJ2-3; clone size: .; CDR3 protein: CASTSGDGTQYF; CDR3 DNA: TGTGCCAGCACCTCAGGGGACGGTACGCAGTATTTT
V gene: TRBV7-2; D gene: TRBD1; J gene: TRBJ2-5; clone size: .; CDR3 protein: CASSFPGQGGGTGTQYF; CDR3 DNA: TGTGCCAGCAGCTTCCCGGGACAGGGTGGAGGGACCGGGACCCAGTACTTC
V gene: TRBV6-1; D gene: .; J gene: TRBJ1-4; clone size: few; CDR3 protein: CASRGDFTVGEKLFF; CDR3 DNA: TGTGCCAGCAGGGGGGACTTCACGGTCGGTGAAAAACTGTTTTTT
V gene: TRBV18; D gene: .; J gene: TRBJ1-2; clone size: .; CDR3 protein: CASSPRDGGYTF; CDR3 DNA: TGTGCCAGCTCACCGCGGGACGGTGGCTACACCTTC
V gene: TRBV7-9; D gene: .; J gene: TRBJ2-7; clone size: .; CDR3 protein: CASSGGLGGPSYEQYF; CDR3 DNA: TGTGCCAGCAGCGGGGGGTTAGGGGGCCCCTCCTACGAGCAGTACTTC
V gene: TRBV9; D gene: TRBD2; J gene: TRBJ2-1; clone size: .; CDR3 protein: CASSVRLAGGLYNEQFF; CDR3 DNA: TGTGCCAGCAGCGTTCGACTAGCGGGGGGGCTCTACAATGAGCAGTTCTTC
V gene: TRBV10-3; D gene: .; J gene: TRBJ2-4; clone size: .; CDR3 protein: CAISPQAGGHIQYF; CDR3 DNA: TGTGCCATCAGCCCTCAGGCTGGGGGTCACATTCAGTACTTC
V gene: TRBV7-2; D gene: .; J gene: TRBJ2-1; clone size: .; CDR3 protein: CASSDSRKGYNEQFF; CDR3 DNA: TGTGCCAGCAGCGACTCCCGGAAAGGGTACAATGAGCAGTTCTTC
V gene: TRBV4-1; D gene: .; J gene: TRBJ1-3; clone size: once; CDR3 protein: CASSPTQRVGNTIYF; CDR3 DNA: TGCGCCAGCAGCCCCACACAAAGGGTTGGGAACACCATATATTTT
V gene: TRBV6-5; D gene: .; J gene: TRBJ1-6; clone size: .; CDR3 protein: CASSPDGRVSPLHF; CDR3 DNA: TGTGCCAGCTCCCCTGACGGTCGGGTTTCACCCCTCCACTTT
V gene: TRBV19; D gene: TRBD1; J gene: TRBJ1-1; clone size: once; CDR3 protein: CASSFGQGVTEAFF; CDR3 DNA: TGTGCCAGTAGTTTCGGACAGGGGGTCACTGAAGCTTTCTTT
V gene: TRBV7-8; D gene: .; J gene: TRBJ1-6; clone size: .; CDR3 protein: CASSQERDVLYNSPLHF; CDR3 DNA: TGTGCCAGCAGTCAGGAAAGGGACGTCCTCTATAATTCACCCCTCCACTTT
V gene: TRBV5-1; D gene: TRBD1; J gene: TRBJ2-1; clone size: .; CDR3 protein: CASPSFRDRVYNEQFF; CDR3 DNA: TGCGCCAGCCCTTCTTTCCGGGACAGGGTCTACAATGAGCAGTTCTTC
V gene: TRBV28; D gene: .; J gene: TRBJ2-1; clone size: .; CDR3 protein: CASSSPPAGSLYEQFF; CDR3 DNA: TGTGCCAGCAGTTCGCCGCCTGCGGGTTCTTTGTATGAGCAGTTCTTC
V gene: TRBV27; D gene: .; J gene: TRBJ2-7; clone size: .; CDR3 protein: CASSYSQDWLTYEQYF; CDR3 DNA: TGTGCCAGCAGTTACTCACAGGACTGGCTCACCTACGAGCAGTACTTC
V gene: TRBV9; D gene: .; J gene: TRBJ1-3; clone size: .; CDR3 protein: CASSVRGSGNTIYF; CDR3 DNA: TGTGCCAGCAGCGTCCGGGGCTCTGGAAACACCATATATTTT
V gene: TRBV5-1; D gene: TRBD2; J gene: TRBJ2-1; clone size: once; CDR3 protein: CASSLESTSGGQGNEQFF; CDR3 DNA: TGCGCCAGCAGCTTGGAATCGACTAGCGGGGGTCAAGGAAATGAGCAGTTCTTC
V gene: TRBV5-1; D gene: .; J gene: TRBJ1-2; clone size: .; CDR3 protein: CASSPPAGNYGYTF; CDR3 DNA: TGCGCCAGCAGCCCACCGGCGGGGAACTATGGCTACACCTTC
V gene: TRBV19; D gene: .; J gene: TRBJ2-3; clone size: .; CDR3 protein: CASLGTDTQYF; CDR3 DNA: TGTGCCAGTTTAGGCACAGATACGCAGTATTTT
V gene: TRBV5-1; D gene: TRBD1; J gene: TRBJ2-3; clone size: .; CDR3 protein: CASSEGPGGTDTQYF; CDR3 DNA: TGCGCCAGCAGCGAGGGACCAGGGGGAACAGATACGCAGTATTTT
V gene: TRBV27; D gene: TRBD2; J gene: TRBJ2-5; clone size: once; CDR3 protein: CASSFSGGAFETQYF; CDR3 DNA: TGTGCCAGCAGTTTTAGCGGGGGGGCCTTTGAGACCCAGTACTTC
V gene: TRBV29-1; D gene: .; J gene: TRBJ2-1; clone size: once; CDR3 protein: CSVVGTDFFYEQFF; CDR3 DNA: TGCAGCGTTGTTGGGACTGATTTCTTCTATGAGCAGTTCTTC
V gene: TRBV7-9; D gene: .; J gene: TRBJ1-1; clone size: .; CDR3 protein: CASSPMGDTEAFF; CDR3 DNA: TGTGCCAGCAGCCCCATGGGGGACACTGAAGCTTTCTTT
V gene: TRBV18; D gene: TRBD2; J gene: TRBJ2-1; clone size: few; CDR3 protein: CASSPTSGGAVEQFF; CDR3 DNA: TGTGCCAGCTCACCGACTAGCGGGGGGGCGGTTGAGCAGTTCTTC
V gene: TRBV7-9; D gene: .; J gene: TRBJ1-1; clone size: .; CDR3 protein: CASSLGTMNTEAFF; CDR3 DNA: TGTGCCAGCAGCTTAGGGACAATGAACACTGAAGCTTTCTTT
V gene: TRBV18; D gene: .; J gene: TRBJ2-7; clone size: .; CDR3 protein: CASSLMGTDSVYEQYF; CDR3 DNA: TGTGCCAGCTCACTCATGGGGACTGACAGCGTCTACGAGCAGTACTTC
V gene: TRBV18; D gene: .; J gene: TRBJ2-7; clone size: .; CDR3 protein: CASSPGRGSPSYEQYF; CDR3 DNA: TGTGCCAGCTCACCAGGAAGGGGGTCACCTTCCTACGAGCAGTACTTC
V gene: TRBV7-2; D gene: .; J gene: TRBJ2-1; clone size: .; CDR3 protein: CASSLGRDEGEQFF; CDR3 DNA: TGTGCCAGCAGCTTAGGTCGGGACGAGGGTGAGCAGTTCTTC
V gene: TRBV5-6; D gene: .; J gene: TRBJ2-1; clone size: once; CDR3 protein: CASSPPGTPLYNEQFF; CDR3 DNA: TGTGCCAGCAGCCCCCCCGGGACTCCCCTTTACAATGAGCAGTTCTTC
V gene: TRBV5-1; D gene: .; J gene: TRBJ1-2; clone size: .; CDR3 protein: CASTDPGTPGYTF; CDR3 DNA: TGCGCCAGCACCGACCCCGGGACGCCCGGCTACACCTTC
V gene: TRBV20-1; D gene: .; J gene: TRBJ2-1; clone size: .; CDR3 protein: CSARRYNEQFF; CDR3 DNA: TGCAGTGCTCGACGGTACAATGAGCAGTTCTTC
V gene: TRBV18; D gene: .; J gene: TRBJ1-5; clone size: .; CDR3 protein: CASSPSGGNQPQHF; CDR3 DNA: TGTGCCAGCTCACCGTCGGGGGGGAATCAGCCCCAGCATTTT
V gene: TRBV7-9; D gene: .; J gene: TRBJ1-6; clone size: .; CDR3 protein: CASSLGENSPLHF; CDR3 DNA: TGTGCCAGCAGCTTAGGCGAGAATTCACCCCTCCACTTT
V gene: TRBV5-1; D gene: .; J gene: TRBJ1-2; clone size: few; CDR3 protein: CASSLGDTAYGYTF; CDR3 DNA: TGCGCCAGCAGCTTGGGCGATACAGCGTATGGCTACACCTTC
V gene: TRBV5-1; D gene: .; J gene: TRBJ2-1; clone size: once; CDR3 protein: CASSLASGNEQFF; CDR3 DNA: TGCGCCAGCAGCTTGGCCAGCGGAAATGAGCAGTTCTTC
V gene: TRBV7-9; D gene: .; J gene: TRBJ1-1; clone size: .; CDR3 protein: CASSLAQTSGAEAFF; CDR3 DNA: TGTGCCAGCAGCTTAGCGCAGACTAGCGGGGCTGAAGCTTTCTTT
V gene: TRBV4-3; D gene: .; J gene: TRBJ1-4; clone size: .; CDR3 protein: CASSQDGGGTNEKLFF; CDR3 DNA: TGCGCCAGCAGCCAAGATGGTGGGGGAACTAATGAAAAACTGTTTTTT
V gene: TRBV25-1; D gene: .; J gene: TRBJ1-5; clone size: .; CDR3 protein: CASSGGAGLGPQHF; CDR3 DNA: TGTGCCAGCAGCGGGGGGGCAGGCCTAGGTCCCCAGCATTTT
V gene: TRBV29-1; D gene: TRBD1; J gene: TRBJ2-2; clone size: .; CDR3 protein: CSVGTGHRPGELFF; CDR3 DNA: TGCAGCGTTGGGACAGGGCACCGTCCCGGGGAGCTGTTTTTT
V gene: TRBV2; D gene: TRBD1; J gene: TRBJ2-3; clone size: .; CDR3 protein: CASLTRDSASDTQYF; CDR3 DNA: TGTGCCAGCCTCACGAGGGACAGCGCGTCAGATACGCAGTATTTT
V gene: TRBV18; D gene: .; J gene: TRBJ1-2; clone size: once; CDR3 protein: CASSPVDGPGYGYTF; CDR3 DNA: TGTGCCAGCTCACCAGTGGACGGGCCCGGCTATGGCTACACCTTC